The entry below describes one TCR beta chain. Unique molecular identifiers tagged the TCRbeta library. TCRdb fed the PCR reads into MiXCR, producing one record per CDR3 protein. The repertoire includes about 610,000 distinct CDR3 sequences, over 9.5% of them detected once, and roughly 4% sits in the top ten. The data belong to a study of T-cell reconstitution after alpha-beta-depleted transplantation in children. Trimming shortened V by 5 bases and J by 0 bases, and 11 bases separated the two germline ends. The CDR3 totals 16 residues. Germline V gene lookup returns CDR1 MNHNS and CDR2 SASEGT. V is TRBV6-1 and J is TRBJ2-6, with D possibly TRBD1 on 5 matching bases. The receptor was derived from a human donor who donated a stem cell graft to a child with acute myeloid leukemia. The sequencing used PBMCs from the stem cell graft donor, collected from the stem cell graft. CDR3 in amino acids: CASSRGALSGANVLTF. The CDR3 DNA follows: TGTGCCAGCAGTCGTGGGGCCCTCTCTGGGGCCAACGTCCTGACTTTC.